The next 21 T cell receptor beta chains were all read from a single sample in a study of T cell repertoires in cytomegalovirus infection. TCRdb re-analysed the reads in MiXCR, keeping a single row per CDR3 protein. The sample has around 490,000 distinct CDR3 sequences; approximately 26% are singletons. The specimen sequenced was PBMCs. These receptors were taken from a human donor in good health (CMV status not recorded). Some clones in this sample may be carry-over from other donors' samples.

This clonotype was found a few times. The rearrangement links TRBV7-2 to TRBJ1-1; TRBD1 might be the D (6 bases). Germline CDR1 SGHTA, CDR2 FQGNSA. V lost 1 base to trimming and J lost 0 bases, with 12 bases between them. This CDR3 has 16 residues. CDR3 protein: CASSLEQGIMNTEAFF. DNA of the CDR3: TGTGCCAGCAGCTTAGAGCAGGGGATTATGAACACTGAAGCTTTCTTT.

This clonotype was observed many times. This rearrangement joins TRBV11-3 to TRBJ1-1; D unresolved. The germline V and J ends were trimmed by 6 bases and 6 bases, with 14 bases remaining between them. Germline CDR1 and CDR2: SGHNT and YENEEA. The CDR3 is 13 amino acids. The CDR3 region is CASRGPVGSEAFF. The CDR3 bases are TGTGCCAGCAGGGGCCCGGTGGGGTCTGAAGCTTTCTTT.

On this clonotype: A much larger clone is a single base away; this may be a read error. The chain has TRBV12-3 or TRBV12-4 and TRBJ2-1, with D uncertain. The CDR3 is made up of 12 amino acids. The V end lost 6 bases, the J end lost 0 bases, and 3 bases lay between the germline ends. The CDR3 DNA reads TGTGCCAGCAGGCCCTCCTACAATGAGCAGTTCTTC. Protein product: CASRPSYNEQFF.

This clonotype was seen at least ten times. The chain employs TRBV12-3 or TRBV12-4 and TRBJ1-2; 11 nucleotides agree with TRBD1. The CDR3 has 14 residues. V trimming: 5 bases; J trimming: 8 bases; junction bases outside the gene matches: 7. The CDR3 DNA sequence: TGTGCCAGCAGTATCGGACAGGGGGCCTGGGGCTACACCTTC. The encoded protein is CASSIGQGAWGYTF.

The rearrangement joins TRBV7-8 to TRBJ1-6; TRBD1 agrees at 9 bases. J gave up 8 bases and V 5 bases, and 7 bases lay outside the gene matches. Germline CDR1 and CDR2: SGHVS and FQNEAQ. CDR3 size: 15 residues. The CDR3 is CASSPRTGVYSPLHF. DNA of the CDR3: TGTGCCAGCAGCCCTCGGACAGGGGTGTATTCACCCCTCCACTTT.

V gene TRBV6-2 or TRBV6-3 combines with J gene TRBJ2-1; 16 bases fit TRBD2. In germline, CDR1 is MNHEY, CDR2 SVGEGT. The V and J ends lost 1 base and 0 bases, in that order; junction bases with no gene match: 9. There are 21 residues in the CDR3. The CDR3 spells CASSYFTGTSGRASSYNEQFF. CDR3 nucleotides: TGTGCCAGCAGTTACTTTACCGGGACTAGCGGGAGGGCCAGCTCCTACAATGAGCAGTTCTTC.

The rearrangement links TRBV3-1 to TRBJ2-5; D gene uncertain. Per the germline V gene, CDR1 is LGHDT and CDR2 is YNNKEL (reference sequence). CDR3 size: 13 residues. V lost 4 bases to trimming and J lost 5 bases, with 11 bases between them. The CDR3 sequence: CASSLRLHETQYF. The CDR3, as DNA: TGTGCCAGCAGCCTCCGACTGCATGAGACCCAGTACTTC.

The CDR3 region is CASDEGVGNEQFF. The DNA for the CDR3 is TGTGCCAGCGACGAGGGAGTAGGGAATGAGCAGTTCTTC. J is TRBJ2-1 and V is TRBV2; D is perhaps TRBD2 (5 bases). Germline CDR1 and CDR2: SNHLY and FYNNEI. Trimming removed 8 bases at V and 7 bases at J, with 15 bases between. The CDR3 is 13 residues long.

CDR3 DNA sequence: TGTGCCAGCTCACCCATAGGACTAGCGGGAGAACAACAGTTATCCTACGAGCAGTACGTC. The encoded protein is CASSPIGLAGEQQLSYEQYV. The chain couples TRBV18 to TRBJ2-7; 13 positions match TRBD2. CDR3 length equals 20 residues. V shed 3 bases, J shed 1 base, and the junction held 15 bases outside the gene matches. Germline V gene lookup returns CDR1 KGHSH and CDR2 LQKENI.

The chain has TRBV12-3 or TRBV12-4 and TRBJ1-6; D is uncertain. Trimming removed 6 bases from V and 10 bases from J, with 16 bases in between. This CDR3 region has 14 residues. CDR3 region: CASRLPWEGSPLHF. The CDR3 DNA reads TGTGCCAGCAGGTTACCTTGGGAGGGATCACCCCTCCACTTT.

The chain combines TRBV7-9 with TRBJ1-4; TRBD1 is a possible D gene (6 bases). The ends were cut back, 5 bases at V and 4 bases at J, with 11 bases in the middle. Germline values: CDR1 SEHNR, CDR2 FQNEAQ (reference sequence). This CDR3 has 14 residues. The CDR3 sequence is CASSLGQLNEKLFF. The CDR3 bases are TGTGCCAGCAGCCTTGGACAGCTTAATGAAAAACTGTTTTTT.

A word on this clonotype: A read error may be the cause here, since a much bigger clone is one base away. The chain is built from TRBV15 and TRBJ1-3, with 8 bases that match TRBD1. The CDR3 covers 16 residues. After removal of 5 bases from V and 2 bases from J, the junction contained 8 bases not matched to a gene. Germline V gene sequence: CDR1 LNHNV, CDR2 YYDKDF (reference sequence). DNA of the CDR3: TGTGCCACCAGCTCCCAGACAGGGGAACCTGGAAACACCATATATTTT. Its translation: CATSSQTGEPGNTIYF.

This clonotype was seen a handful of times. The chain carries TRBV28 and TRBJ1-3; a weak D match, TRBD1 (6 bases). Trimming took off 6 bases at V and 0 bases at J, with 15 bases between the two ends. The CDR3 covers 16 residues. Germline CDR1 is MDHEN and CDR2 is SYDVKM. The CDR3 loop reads CASRRGSGVSGNTIYF. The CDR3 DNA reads TGTGCCAGCAGAAGAGGTTCAGGGGTCTCTGGAAACACCATATATTTT.

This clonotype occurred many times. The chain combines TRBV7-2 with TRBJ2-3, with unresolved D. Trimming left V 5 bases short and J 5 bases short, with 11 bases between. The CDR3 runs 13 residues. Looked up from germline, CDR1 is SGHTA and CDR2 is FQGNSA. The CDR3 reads CASSPRRLDTQYF. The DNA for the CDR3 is TGTGCCAGCAGCCCCCGCAGATTAGATACGCAGTATTTT.

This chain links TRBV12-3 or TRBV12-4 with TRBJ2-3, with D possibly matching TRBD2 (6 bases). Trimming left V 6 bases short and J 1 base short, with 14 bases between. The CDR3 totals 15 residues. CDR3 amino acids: CASSEIAARTDTQYF. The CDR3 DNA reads TGTGCCAGCAGCGAGATAGCGGCCCGCACAGATACGCAGTATTTT.

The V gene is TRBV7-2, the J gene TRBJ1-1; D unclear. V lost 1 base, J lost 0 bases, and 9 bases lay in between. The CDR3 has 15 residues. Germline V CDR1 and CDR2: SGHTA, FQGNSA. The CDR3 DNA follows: TGTGCCAGCAGCTTAGATTTGCGGATGAACACTGAAGCTTTCTTT. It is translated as CASSLDLRMNTEAFF.

In DNA, the CDR3 is TGTGCCAGCAGTCCCGCGTCGGGCGGGAGCTACGAGCAGTACTTC. Translation: CASSPASGGSYEQYF. The rearrangement joins TRBV27 to TRBJ2-7; TRBD2 aligns across 7 bases. From germline, CDR1 is MNHEY and CDR2 SMNVEV (reference sequence). The ends lost 5 bases at V and 3 bases at J; junction bases unmatched: 10. CDR3 length: 15 amino acids.

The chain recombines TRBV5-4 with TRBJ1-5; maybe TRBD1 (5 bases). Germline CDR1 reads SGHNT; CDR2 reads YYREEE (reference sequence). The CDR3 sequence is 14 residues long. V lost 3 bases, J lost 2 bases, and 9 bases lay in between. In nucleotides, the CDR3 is TGTGCCAGCAGCTCCGACAGTCGCAATCAGCCCCAGCATTTT. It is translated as CASSSDSRNQPQHF.

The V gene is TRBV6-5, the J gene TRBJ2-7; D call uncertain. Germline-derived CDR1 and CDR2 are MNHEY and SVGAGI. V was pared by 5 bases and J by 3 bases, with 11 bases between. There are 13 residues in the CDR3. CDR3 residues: CASSVSTNYEQYV. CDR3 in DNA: TGTGCCAGCAGTGTGTCGACAAACTACGAGCAGTACGTC.

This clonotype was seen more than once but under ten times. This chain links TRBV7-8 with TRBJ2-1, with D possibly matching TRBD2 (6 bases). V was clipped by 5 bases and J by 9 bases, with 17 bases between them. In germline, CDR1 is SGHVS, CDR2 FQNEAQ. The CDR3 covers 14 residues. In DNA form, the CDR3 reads TGTGCCAGCAGCCCCACGGGCGGGATAAGTGAGCAGTTCTTC. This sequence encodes CASSPTGGISEQFF.

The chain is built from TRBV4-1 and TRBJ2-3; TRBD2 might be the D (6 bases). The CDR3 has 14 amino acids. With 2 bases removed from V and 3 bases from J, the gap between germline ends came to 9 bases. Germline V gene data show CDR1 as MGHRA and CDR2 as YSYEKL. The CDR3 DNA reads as TGCGCCAGCAGCCAATATGGGGGGACAGATACGCAGTATTTT. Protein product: CASSQYGGTDTQYF.